Listed here are 18 T cell receptor beta chains from one sample, sequenced in a study of blood T cell repertoires in COVID-19. The data were produced by immunoSEQ multiplex PCR, yet TCRdb's version contains in-frame clones alone and is incomplete. Among about 490,000 clones listed, 75% to 90% were seen once. Sequencing used peripheral blood. Source of these receptors: a human donor in a cohort sampled during active COVID-19.

The chain is built from TRBV28 and TRBJ1-5; possible D gene TRBD1, 6 bases. Trimming shortened V by 2 bases and J by 0 bases, and 14 bases separated the two germline ends. CDR3 length equals 17 residues. Germline V CDR1 and CDR2: MDHEN, SYDVKM. The CDR3 coding sequence is TGTGCCAGCAGTTTACCTAGGACAGTTTATAGCAATCAGCCCCAGCATTTT. It is translated as CASSLPRTVYSNQPQHF.

The genes are TRBV19 and TRBJ1-5; 7 nucleotides match TRBD1. This CDR3 has 15 residues. CDR1 is LNHDA and CDR2 is SQIVND in the germline V gene (reference sequence). The V gene end was trimmed by 5 bases and the J gene end by 4 bases; junction bases not matched to a gene: 8. The CDR3 is CASSPPTGRNQPQHF. The CDR3 coding sequence is TGTGCCAGTAGTCCCCCGACAGGGCGGAATCAGCCCCAGCATTTT.

The chain links TRBV5-1 to TRBJ2-1; no firm D call. Germline lookup yields CDR1 SGHRS and CDR2 YFSETQ. This CDR3 contains 14 residues. With 0 bases removed from V and 5 bases from J, the gap between germline ends came to 9 bases. The CDR3 sequence is CASSLGRNNNEQFF. The CDR3 nucleotides read TGCGCCAGCAGCTTGGGAAGAAACAACAATGAGCAGTTCTTC. Supplemented by reference TRBV5-1 and TRBJ2-1, the full variable domain reads KAGVTQTPRYLIKTRGQQVTLSCSPISGHRSVSWYQQTPGQGLQFLFEYFSETQRNKGNFPGRFSGRQFSNSRSEMNVSTLELGDSALYLCASSLGRNNNEQFFGPGTRLTVL.

The chain has TRBV19 and TRBJ1-1, with 7 bases fitting TRBD1. Unmatched junction bases numbered 6, after V lost 6 bases and J lost 5 bases. Per the germline V gene, CDR1 is LNHDA and CDR2 is SQIVND (reference sequence). The CDR3 covers 13 residues. CDR3 sequence (DNA): TGTGCCAGTAGGAACAGGGGAGGAACTGAAGCTTTCTTT. Translation gives CASRNRGGTEAFF.

CDR3 protein: CASSPAKILQPQHF. As DNA, the CDR3 is TGTGCCAGCTCACCAGCTAAGATTCTACAGCCCCAGCATTTT. The chain combines TRBV18 with TRBJ1-5; no clear D gene. Per the germline V gene, CDR1 is KGHSH and CDR2 is LQKENI. The CDR3 extends over 14 amino acids. V gave up 2 bases and J gave up 7 bases, with 12 bases separating them. The full variable domain, in which reference TRBV18 and TRBJ1-5 provide the parts outside the CDR3, is NAGVMQNPRHLVRRRGQEARLRCSPMKGHSHVYWYRQLPEEGLKFMVYLQKENIIDESGMPKERFSAEFPKEGPSILRIQQVVRGDSAAYFCASSPAKILQPQHFGDGTRLSIL.

This clone was recorded many times. V usage is TRBV19 and J usage is TRBJ1-5; the D gene is possibly TRBD1 (6 bases). Trimming left V 6 bases short and J 4 bases short, with 16 bases between. Germline V lookup: CDR1 LNHDA, CDR2 SQIVND (reference sequence). The CDR3 runs to 15 residues. CDR3 nucleotide sequence: TGTGCCAGTAGCGATGCACAGGGAAGGAATCAGCCCCAGCATTTT. Translated, it gives CASSDAQGRNQPQHF.

This chain connects TRBV25-1 to TRBJ2-1; D gene unclear. Trimming stripped 2 bases from V and 0 bases from J, with 5 bases between. Germline V CDR1 and CDR2: MGHDK, SYGVNS. CDR3 length: 14 residues. CDR3 sequence (DNA): TGTGCCAGCAGTGAACTTAGCTCCTACAATGAGCAGTTCTTC. Its translation: CASSELSSYNEQFF.

The chain links TRBV5-1 to TRBJ2-1, with unresolved D. Trimming pared 0 bases from V and 2 bases from J, leaving 9 bases between. The CDR3 consists of 15 residues. Germline CDR1 is SGHRS and CDR2 is YFSETQ. CDR3 nucleotides: TGCGCCAGCAGCTTGGGGCAGGTTACCTACAATGAGCAGTTCTTC. It codes for CASSLGQVTYNEQFF.

Regarding this clone: At one end, the junction sequence differs from germline, possibly due to a read error. Other DNA sequences in the same sample also yield this CDR3. The V call is TRBV6-1, the J call TRBJ1-2; D is unclear. Germline V gene sequence: CDR1 MNHNS, CDR2 SASEGT. The CDR3 has 14 amino acids. The CDR3, as DNA: TGCGCCAGCAGTGAATTGGCTCGGGGTTGGGGCTACACCTTC. This codes for CASSELARGWGYTF.

The gene calls are TRBV19 and TRBJ1-1, with 7 positions matching TRBD1. The CDR3 is 17 amino acids. Unmatched junction bases numbered 14, after V lost 7 bases and J lost 0 bases. The germline CDR1 and CDR2 sequences are LNHDA and SQIVND (reference sequence). CDR3 in DNA: TGTGCCAGTAATACACACCTCGGGACAGCCTTGAACACTGAAGCTTTCTTT. Protein: CASNTHLGTALNTEAFF.

The chain has TRBV6-5 and TRBJ2-5, with D possibly being TRBD1 (6 bases). The germline V gene has CDR1 MNHEY and CDR2 SVGAGI. V was cut by 2 bases and J by 2 bases, with 12 bases left in between. The CDR3 runs to 15 residues. The CDR3 DNA is TGTGCCAGCAGTTACGGGGGACACTTACAAGAGACCCAGTACTTC. Protein product: CASSYGGHLQETQYF.

As to this clone: A junction boundary mismatches the germline segment, possibly from a read error. V gene TRBV30 combines with J gene TRBJ1-6; D gene unclear. There are 14 residues in the CDR3. CDR1 GTSNPN and CDR2 SVGIG come from the germline V gene (reference sequence). The CDR3 loop is CAWSVPVAGSKVDF. CDR3 sequence (DNA): TGTGCCTGGAGTGTACCCGTGGCAGGAAGTAAGGTGGACTTT.

Only one count was recorded for this clone. The genes are TRBV11-3 and TRBJ2-7, with D uncertain. Trimming removed 1 base from V and 2 bases from J, with 12 bases in between. This CDR3 spans 15 amino acids. Germline assignment: CDR1 SGHNT and CDR2 YENEEA. In DNA form, the CDR3 reads TGTGCCAGCAGCTTAGGCCCCCCCCCAGCCTACGAGCAGTACTTC. Translated: CASSLGPPPAYEQYF.

The chain links TRBV18 to TRBJ1-5; 9 bases are shared with TRBD1. There are 15 residues in the CDR3. J lost 7 bases, V lost 3 bases, and 7 bases had no gene match. The germline V gene has CDR1 KGHSH and CDR2 LQKENI. CDR3 DNA sequence: TGTGCCAGCTCACCCGGGACAGGGCCGTTCCAGCCCCAGCATTTT. It is translated as CASSPGTGPFQPQHF.

The chain employs TRBV19 and TRBJ1-1, with D unclear. CDR3 length equals 13 residues. In germline, CDR1 is LNHDA, CDR2 SQIVND (reference sequence). The germline V and J ends were trimmed by 3 bases and 5 bases, with 10 bases remaining between them. DNA for the CDR3: TGTGCCAGTAGTATGAGGCGGGATACTGAAGCTTTCTTT. Amino acids: CASSMRRDTEAFF.

J is TRBJ1-1 and V is TRBV6-2 or TRBV6-3; 11 positions match TRBD1. V lost 0 bases, J lost 1 base, and 7 bases stayed unmatched. The CDR3 loop spans 18 amino acids. Germline V gives CDR1 MNHEY, CDR2 SVGEGT. For the CDR3, the DNA is TGTGCCAGCAGTTACTCGAGGAGGACAGGGGGCGCGAACACTGAAGCTTTCTTT. It specifies CASSYSRRTGGANTEAFF.

The V gene is TRBV7-3, the J gene TRBJ2-1; D perhaps matches TRBD2 (5 bases). Germline-derived CDR1 and CDR2 are SGHTA and FQGTGA. The CDR3 contains 15 residues. V lost 4 bases to trimming and J lost 10 bases, with 20 bases between them. For the CDR3, the DNA is TGTGCCAGCAGCTCGGACTCCCAGACCGATCGCGAGCAGTTCTTC. Encoded protein: CASSSDSQTDREQFF.

CDR3 amino acids: CASSPPGLGNSGEQYF. As DNA, the CDR3 is TGTGCCAGCAGCCCCCCGGGACTGGGGAATTCGGGGGAGCAGTACTTC. The gene calls are TRBV7-2 and TRBJ2-7; TRBD2 is a possible D gene (6 bases). Germline CDR1 and CDR2: SGHTA and FQGNSA. Trimming removed 5 bases at V and 7 bases at J, with 24 bases between. The CDR3 runs 16 residues.